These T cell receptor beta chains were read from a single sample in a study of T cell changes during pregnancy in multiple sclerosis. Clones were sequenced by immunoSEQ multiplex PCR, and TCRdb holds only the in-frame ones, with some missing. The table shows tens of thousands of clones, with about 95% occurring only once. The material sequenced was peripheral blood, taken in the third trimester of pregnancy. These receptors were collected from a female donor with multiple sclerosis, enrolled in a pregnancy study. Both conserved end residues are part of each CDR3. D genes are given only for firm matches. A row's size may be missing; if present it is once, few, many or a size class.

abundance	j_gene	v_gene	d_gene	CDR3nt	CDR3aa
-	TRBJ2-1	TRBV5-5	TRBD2	TGTGCCAGCAGCTTGGCGTGGGAGGCGGGGGGGTTTGGGAATGAGCAGTTCTTC	CASSLAWEAGGFGNEQFF
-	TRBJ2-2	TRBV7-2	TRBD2	TGTGCCAGCAGCCCTAGCGGGAGGAACACCGGGGAGCTGTTTTTT	CASSPSGRNTGELFF
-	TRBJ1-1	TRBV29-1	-	TGCAGCGGAAGACAGACTGAAGCTTTCTTT	CSGRQTEAFF
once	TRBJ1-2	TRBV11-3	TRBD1	TGTGCCAGCAGCCCAGGACAGGGGGCTTCTAACTATGGCTACACCTTC	CASSPGQGASNYGYTF
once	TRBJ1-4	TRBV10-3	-	TGTGCCATCAGCCTTGGACAGCCCTTTAATGAAAAACTGTTTTTT	CAISLGQPFNEKLFF
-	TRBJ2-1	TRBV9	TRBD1	TGTGCCAGCAGCGAAAGACAGGGCGCCAATGAGCAGTTCTTC	CASSERQGANEQFF
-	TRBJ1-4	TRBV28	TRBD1	TGTGCCAGCAGTTTGGACAGGGAGGATGAAAAACTGTTTTTT	CASSLDREDEKLFF
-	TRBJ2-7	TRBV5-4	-	TGTGCCAGCAGCTTGCCCGGACAGTACGAGCAGTACTTC	CASSLPGQYEQYF
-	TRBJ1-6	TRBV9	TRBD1	TGTGCCAGCAGCGCAGTAACAGGGGATAATTCACCCCTCCACTTT	CASSAVTGDNSPLHF
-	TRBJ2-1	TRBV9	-	TGTGCCAGCAGCGCCTCAGGGGTCCTCTCCTACAATGAGCAGTTCTTC	CASSASGVLSYNEQFF
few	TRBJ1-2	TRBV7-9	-	TGTGCCAGCAGCTTAGGCCCTTTCGGGGACTATGGCTACACCTTC	CASSLGPFGDYGYTF
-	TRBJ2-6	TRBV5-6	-	TGTGCCAGCAGGTTAGACAGTTCGGGGGCCAACGTCCTGACTTTC	CASRLDSSGANVLTF
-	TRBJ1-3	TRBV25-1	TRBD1	TGTGCCAGCCGCTCGGGACAGGGGGTTGGAAACACCATATATTTT	CASRSGQGVGNTIYF
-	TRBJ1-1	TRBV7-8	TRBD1	TGTGCCAGCAGCTTAGCCCTTTTTAGTGGGACAGGGCCGAACACTGAAGCTTTCTTT	CASSLALFSGTGPNTEAFF